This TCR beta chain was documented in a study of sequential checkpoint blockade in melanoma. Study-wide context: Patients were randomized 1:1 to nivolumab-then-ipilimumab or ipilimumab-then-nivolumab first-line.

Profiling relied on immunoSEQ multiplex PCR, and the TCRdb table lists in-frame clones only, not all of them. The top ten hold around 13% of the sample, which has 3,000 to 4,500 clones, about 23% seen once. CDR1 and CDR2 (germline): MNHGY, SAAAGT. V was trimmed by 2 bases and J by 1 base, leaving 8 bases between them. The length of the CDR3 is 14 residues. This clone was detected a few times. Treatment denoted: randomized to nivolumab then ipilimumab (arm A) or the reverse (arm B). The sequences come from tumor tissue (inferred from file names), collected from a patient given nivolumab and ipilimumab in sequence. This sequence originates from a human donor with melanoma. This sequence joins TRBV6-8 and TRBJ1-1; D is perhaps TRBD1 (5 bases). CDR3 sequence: CASSYGTANTEAFF. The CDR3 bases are TGTGCCAGCAGTTACGGGACGGCGAACACTGAAGCTTTCTTT.